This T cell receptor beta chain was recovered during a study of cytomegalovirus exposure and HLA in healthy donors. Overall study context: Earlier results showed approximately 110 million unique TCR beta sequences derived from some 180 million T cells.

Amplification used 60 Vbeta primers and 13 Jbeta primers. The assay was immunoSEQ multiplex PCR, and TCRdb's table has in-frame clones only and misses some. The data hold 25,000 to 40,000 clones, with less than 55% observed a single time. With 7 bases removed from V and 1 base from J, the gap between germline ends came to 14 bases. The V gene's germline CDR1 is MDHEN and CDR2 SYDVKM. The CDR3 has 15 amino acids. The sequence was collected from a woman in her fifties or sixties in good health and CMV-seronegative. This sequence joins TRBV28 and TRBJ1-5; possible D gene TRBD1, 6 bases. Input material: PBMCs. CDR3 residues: CASTLQGWSNQPQHF. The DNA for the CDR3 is TGTGCCAGCACCCTACAGGGTTGGAGCAATCAGCCCCAGCATTTT.